The present T cell receptor (beta chain) was sequenced within a study of blood T cell repertoires in COVID-19. About the study: Collection of acute and convalescent COVID-19 samples took place in the United States, Italy and Spain.

The CDR3 runs 16 residues. V trimming: 2 bases; J trimming: 0 bases; junction bases outside the gene matches: 2. Germline V gene lookup returns CDR1 SGHTA and CDR2 FQGTGA. Authors' data handling: Researchers report that nucleated cell counts were estimated from reference gene primer amplification. Only in-frame clones appear in the TCRdb table, and some are missing; sequencing was by immunoSEQ multiplex PCR. For V, J and clone size, that table is used; D and trimming come from the DNA. The sample contains over 350,000 clones, roughly nine tenths of which appear only once. This study enrolled people aged about 18 to 100 from around 26 US geographic areas. Clinical history as reported by participants underpinned cohort assignment.

Material: PBMCs or T cells enriched from blood (not recorded which). This TCR derives from a woman between 18 and 29 years old with acute COVID-19. The chain joins TRBV7-3 to TRBJ2-1; the match to TRBD2 covers 9 bases. CDR3 loop: CASSLLAGNSYNEQFF. CDR3 sequence (DNA): TGTGCCAGCAGCTTACTAGCGGGGAACTCCTACAATGAGCAGTTCTTC.